A selection of T cell receptor beta chains follows, all from one sample in a study of control samples from healthy donors and cancer patients. The method was immunoSEQ multiplex PCR; TCRdb's version includes in-frame clones alone and lacks a portion of them. The table has about 190,000 clones, approximately 91% seen once. Sequenced material: blood. Every receptor here comes from a man aged 25-40 years in good health. Both conserved end residues are part of each CDR3. The order of the fields is V gene, J gene, D gene, clone size, CDR3 protein, CDR3 DNA. The D gene is left open where the match is weak. Clone size is not always given. Where it is, it says once, few, many or a class for expanded clones.

V gene: TRBV6-5
J gene: TRBJ1-6
D gene: TRBD1
clone size: NA
CDR3 protein: CASSTTQGARSPLHF
CDR3 DNA: TGTGCCAGCAGTACCACTCAGGGGGCAAGGTCACCCCTCCACTTT

V gene: TRBV6-6
J gene: TRBJ1-1
D gene: TRBD1
clone size: NA
CDR3 protein: CASSTGVMGTEAFF
CDR3 DNA: TGTGCCAGCAGTACAGGGGTAATGGGCACTGAAGCTTTCTTT

V gene: TRBV9
J gene: TRBJ2-7
D gene: NA
clone size: NA
CDR3 protein: CASSPHTALHEQYF
CDR3 DNA: TGTGCCAGCAGCCCCCATACGGCGCTCCACGAGCAGTACTTC

V gene: TRBV4-1
J gene: TRBJ1-2
D gene: TRBD1
clone size: NA
CDR3 protein: CASSPRTGNYGYTF
CDR3 DNA: TGCGCCAGCAGCCCACGGACAGGGAACTATGGCTACACCTTC

V gene: TRBV2
J gene: TRBJ1-6
D gene: TRBD1
clone size: NA
CDR3 protein: CASSRQGRDSPLHF
CDR3 DNA: TGTGCCAGCAGTCGACAGGGTCGGGATTCACCCCTCCACTTT

V gene: TRBV6-5
J gene: TRBJ1-1
D gene: NA
clone size: NA
CDR3 protein: CASTLQNTEAFF
CDR3 DNA: TGTGCCAGCACCTTACAGAACACTGAAGCTTTCTTT

V gene: TRBV6-6
J gene: TRBJ1-5
D gene: NA
clone size: NA
CDR3 protein: CASSTRGQPQHF
CDR3 DNA: TGTGCCAGCAGTACACGGGGGCAGCCCCAGCATTTT

V gene: TRBV5-1
J gene: TRBJ2-5
D gene: TRBD2
clone size: NA
CDR3 protein: CASSLGTFGTSGGETQYF
CDR3 DNA: TGCGCCAGCAGCTTGGGGACGTTTGGAACTAGCGGGGGTGAGACCCAGTACTTC

V gene: TRBV24-1
J gene: TRBJ2-1
D gene: TRBD2
clone size: few
CDR3 protein: CATSDNKAGEFNEQFF
CDR3 DNA: TGTGCCACCAGTGACAATAAAGCGGGGGAATTCAATGAGCAGTTCTTC

V gene: TRBV7-3
J gene: TRBJ1-1
D gene: TRBD1
clone size: NA
CDR3 protein: CASSLMAGGLNTEAFF
CDR3 DNA: TGTGCCAGCAGCTTAATGGCAGGGGGTTTGAACACTGAAGCTTTCTTT

V gene: TRBV6-5
J gene: TRBJ2-7
D gene: TRBD1
clone size: NA
CDR3 protein: CASSPTGTASYEQYF
CDR3 DNA: TGTGCCAGCAGTCCCACCGGGACAGCTTCCTACGAGCAGTACTTC

V gene: TRBV5-1
J gene: TRBJ2-2
D gene: TRBD1
clone size: NA
CDR3 protein: CASSRQGAGELFF
CDR3 DNA: TGCGCCAGCAGCCGTCAGGGGGCCGGGGAGCTGTTTTTT

V gene: TRBV3-1/TRBV3-2
J gene: TRBJ1-2
D gene: TRBD1
clone size: NA
CDR3 protein: CASSQGGQGNYGYTF
CDR3 DNA: TGTGCCAGCAGCCAAGGTGGACAGGGGAACTATGGCTACACCTTC

V gene: TRBV4-1
J gene: TRBJ2-3
D gene: NA
clone size: NA
CDR3 protein: CASSQVSGTADTQYF
CDR3 DNA: TGCGCCAGCAGCCAAGTGTCAGGAACGGCAGATACGCAGTATTTT

V gene: TRBV19
J gene: TRBJ1-6
D gene: NA
clone size: NA
CDR3 protein: CASCSGGFNSPLHF
CDR3 DNA: TGTGCCAGCTGTTCGGGGGGGTTTAATTCACCCCTCCACTTT

V gene: TRBV4-2
J gene: TRBJ2-3
D gene: TRBD2
clone size: NA
CDR3 protein: CASSQRGDLSTDTQYF
CDR3 DNA: TGTGCCAGCAGCCAACGGGGGGACCTTAGCACAGATACGCAGTATTTT

V gene: TRBV9
J gene: TRBJ2-1
D gene: TRBD2
clone size: NA
CDR3 protein: CASSALAGGSLDEQFF
CDR3 DNA: TGTGCCAGCAGCGCCCTAGCGGGGGGGTCTTTGGATGAGCAGTTCTTC

V gene: TRBV19
J gene: TRBJ1-1
D gene: NA
clone size: NA
CDR3 protein: CASSTAPGVSEAFF
CDR3 DNA: TGTGCCTCATCGACGGCCCCAGGGGTATCTGAAGCTTTCTTT

V gene: TRBV11-2
J gene: TRBJ2-1
D gene: TRBD2
clone size: NA
CDR3 protein: CASSYYQRGELSSYNEQFF
CDR3 DNA: TGTGCCAGCAGCTATTACCAGCGGGGGGAATTAAGCTCCTACAATGAGCAGTTCTTC

V gene: TRBV18
J gene: TRBJ1-1
D gene: NA
clone size: NA
CDR3 protein: CASSPAENTEAFF
CDR3 DNA: TGTGCCAGCTCACCAGCGGAGAACACTGAAGCTTTCTTT

V gene: TRBV2
J gene: TRBJ1-1
D gene: NA
clone size: NA
CDR3 protein: CAREGGADTEAFF
CDR3 DNA: TGTGCCAGAGAAGGGGGAGCGGACACTGAAGCTTTCTTT

V gene: TRBV6-2/TRBV6-3
J gene: TRBJ2-4
D gene: NA
clone size: NA
CDR3 protein: CASSYSGSRSSAKNIQYF
CDR3 DNA: TGTGCCAGCAGTTACTCGGGGAGTCGAAGTAGCGCCAAAAACATTCAGTACTTC

V gene: TRBV6-1
J gene: TRBJ2-1
D gene: TRBD1
clone size: once
CDR3 protein: CASSEARFGTGVPNEQFF
CDR3 DNA: TGTGCCAGCAGTGAAGCGCGGTTTGGGACAGGGGTGCCCAATGAGCAGTTCTTC

V gene: TRBV7-3
J gene: TRBJ2-1
D gene: TRBD2
clone size: NA
CDR3 protein: CASSLMFGRGRSNEQFF
CDR3 DNA: TGTGCCAGCAGCTTAATGTTTGGGAGGGGCCGGTCCAATGAGCAGTTCTTC

V gene: TRBV2
J gene: TRBJ2-7
D gene: NA
clone size: NA
CDR3 protein: CASISGGFAYEQYF
CDR3 DNA: TGTGCCAGCATCTCTGGAGGGTTCGCCTACGAGCAGTACTTC

V gene: TRBV5-1
J gene: TRBJ2-3
D gene: TRBD2
clone size: NA
CDR3 protein: CASSRQTSGGPTDTQYF
CDR3 DNA: TGCGCCAGCAGCCGGCAAACTAGCGGGGGGCCCACAGATACGCAGTATTTT

V gene: TRBV7-4
J gene: TRBJ2-1
D gene: TRBD2
clone size: once
CDR3 protein: CASSTGLAGAYNEQFF
CDR3 DNA: TGTGCCAGCAGCACTGGACTAGCGGGGGCCTACAATGAGCAGTTCTTC

V gene: TRBV7-6
J gene: TRBJ1-1
D gene: NA
clone size: few
CDR3 protein: CASSLALGSTEAFF
CDR3 DNA: TGTGCCAGCAGCTTAGCGCTGGGGTCTACTGAAGCTTTCTTT

V gene: TRBV7-6
J gene: TRBJ1-2
D gene: NA
clone size: NA
CDR3 protein: CASSSGRSNYGYTF
CDR3 DNA: TGTGCCAGCAGCTCGGGCCGATCTAACTATGGCTACACCTTC

V gene: TRBV12-3/TRBV12-4
J gene: TRBJ1-1
D gene: NA
clone size: NA
CDR3 protein: CASSISWGTEAFF
CDR3 DNA: TGTGCCAGCAGTATCAGTTGGGGCACTGAAGCTTTCTTT

V gene: TRBV7-2
J gene: TRBJ2-2
D gene: NA
clone size: NA
CDR3 protein: CASVGTANTGELFF
CDR3 DNA: TGTGCCAGCGTGGGGACGGCAAACACCGGGGAGCTGTTTTTT

V gene: TRBV5-6
J gene: TRBJ1-4
D gene: NA
clone size: NA
CDR3 protein: CASSFGQLKREKLFF
CDR3 DNA: TGTGCCAGCAGCTTCGGACAGCTTAAGCGCGAAAAACTGTTTTTT

V gene: TRBV30
J gene: TRBJ1-6
D gene: NA
clone size: NA
CDR3 protein: CAWDGGSHNSPLHF
CDR3 DNA: TGTGCCTGGGACGGGGGTTCCCATAATTCACCCCTCCACTTT

V gene: TRBV9
J gene: TRBJ2-3
D gene: NA
clone size: NA
CDR3 protein: CASSVSVVGTDTQYF
CDR3 DNA: TGTGCCAGCAGCGTAAGCGTTGTTGGCACAGATACGCAGTATTTT

V gene: TRBV6-5
J gene: TRBJ1-2
D gene: NA
clone size: NA
CDR3 protein: CATREKGHYGYTF
CDR3 DNA: TGTGCCACCCGAGAAAAGGGGCACTATGGCTACACCTTC

V gene: TRBV6-5
J gene: TRBJ1-2
D gene: NA
clone size: NA
CDR3 protein: CASSPGWGGEDGYTF
CDR3 DNA: TGTGCCAGCAGTCCTGGGTGGGGGGGCGAGGATGGCTACACCTTC

V gene: TRBV7-9
J gene: TRBJ1-2
D gene: NA
clone size: NA
CDR3 protein: CASSLQDPSYYGYTF
CDR3 DNA: TGTGCCAGCAGCCTGCAGGATCCCTCCTACTATGGCTACACCTTC

V gene: TRBV11-2
J gene: TRBJ2-1
D gene: NA
clone size: NA
CDR3 protein: CASSLVFSWGNNEQFF
CDR3 DNA: TGTGCCAGCAGCTTAGTTTTCAGTTGGGGTAACAATGAGCAGTTCTTC

V gene: TRBV12-5
J gene: TRBJ2-2
D gene: NA
clone size: NA
CDR3 protein: CASGLADWPYTGELFF
CDR3 DNA: TGTGCTAGTGGTTTGGCGGACTGGCCCTACACCGGGGAGCTGTTTTTT

V gene: TRBV5-1
J gene: TRBJ2-7
D gene: NA
clone size: NA
CDR3 protein: CASSSSYEQYF
CDR3 DNA: TGCGCCAGCAGCTCTTCCTACGAGCAGTACTTC

V gene: TRBV7-9
J gene: TRBJ2-5
D gene: NA
clone size: NA
CDR3 protein: CASKSSEAGQETQYF
CDR3 DNA: TGTGCCAGCAAGTCCTCCGAAGCGGGCCAAGAGACCCAGTACTTC

V gene: TRBV7-8
J gene: TRBJ2-3
D gene: NA
clone size: once
CDR3 protein: CASSLPLGGRGDTQYF
CDR3 DNA: TGTGCCAGCAGCTTACCTCTTGGGGGGCGGGGAGATACGCAGTATTTT

V gene: TRBV5-5
J gene: TRBJ2-7
D gene: NA
clone size: NA
CDR3 protein: CASSLGGRSTYEQYF
CDR3 DNA: TGTGCCAGCAGCTTGGGTGGCAGATCAACCTACGAGCAGTACTTC

V gene: TRBV4-1
J gene: TRBJ2-7
D gene: NA
clone size: NA
CDR3 protein: CASSQVAADAYEQYF
CDR3 DNA: TGCGCCAGCAGCCAAGTCGCGGCGGACGCCTACGAGCAGTACTTC